This is a list of T cell receptor beta chains from one sample in a study of radiation and T cells in renal cell carcinoma. Libraries were prepared by immunoSEQ multiplex PCR; TCRdb keeps only in-frame clonotypes and omits some of them. The data contain fewer than 80,000 clones, around four fifths of them singletons. The input for sequencing was blood, taken from a patient whose treatment included radiotherapy and nephrectomy. The receptors shown here come from a woman aged 60-75 years with renal cell carcinoma. Each CDR3 is given with its conserved first and last residue.

>TRBV7-9
CASSFSGRLAGELFF
>TRBV6-4
CASSVSQASDSYTF
>TRBV6-5
CASSYEGGRGNTIYF
>TRBV9
CASSGGGVGDTEAFF
>TRBV10-1
CASSPRENTEAFF
>TRBV6-1
CASSELRGGGRAFF
>TRBV11-3
CASSFLPTSSYNEQFF
>TRBV4-3
CASSPGQGSDEQFF
>TRBV21-1
CASSLVTSGRSYEQYF
>TRBV5-4
CASSLDGNNSPLHF
>TRBV9
CASSVGGEPYNEQFF
>TRBV27
CASSSSKDRGPETQYF
>TRBV4-3
CASSAAGNYGYTF
>TRBV5-4
CASRWGTEAFF
>TRBV15
CATSREGTGNTIYF
>TRBV19
CATYRTAYGYTF
>TRBV20-1
CSVKPQETQYF
>TRBV19
CASSKADTQYF
>TRBV27
CASSFSGTSGGYTF
>TRBV4-1
CASSLYAGMGSNQPQHF
>TRBV19
CASPRRTGELFF
>TRBV5-5
CASRSTENTEAFF
>TRBV28
CASSSRGRISYEQYF
>TRBV19
CASSMTGGEDYGYTF
>TRBV20-1
CSARGVGEQYF
>TRBV5-8
CASSGVLGEQYF
>TRBV9
CASSVASGSFTDTQYF
>TRBV7-2
CASSLSTDTQYF
>TRBV7-2
CASSSWGRVGQPQHF
>TRBV2
CASSEQGQRNQPQHF
>TRBV7-8
CASSLDENQPQHF
>TRBV7-3
CASSSGGGYGYTF